This is a list of T cell receptor beta chains from one sample in a study of response to subunit inactivated influenza vaccine. From the RT-PCR reads, TCRdb called clonotypes with MiXCR, one entry per CDR3 protein. The sample has 700,000 to 800,000 distinct CDR3 sequences, approximately 17% seen once. This sample comprised PBMCs from blood, obtained 4 to 6 days after vaccination. The source of these receptors is a man aged 50 or older who received an inactivated influenza vaccine. CDR3s include the opening cysteine and the closing phenylalanine or tryptophan. Fields, in order: V gene, CDR3 length, clone size, J gene, D gene, CDR3 protein, CDR3 DNA. The D gene is left open where the match is weak. Size values are once, few and many counts, or a class for expanded clones, and some rows have none.

V: TRBV7-2; length: 14; size: -; J: TRBJ2-5; D: -; CDR3: CASSLEWTSETQYF; DNA: TGTGCCAGCAGCTTAGAATGGACATCTGAGACCCAGTACTTC
V: TRBV20-1; length: 15; size: -; J: TRBJ2-1; D: TRBD2; CDR3: CSARTSGVRWNEQFF; DNA: TGCAGTGCCAGGACTAGCGGGGTCCGGTGGAATGAGCAGTTCTTC
V: TRBV10-3; length: 17; size: many; J: TRBJ2-2; D: -; CDR3: CAISDRGIRRNTGELFF; DNA: TGTGCCATCAGTGATCGGGGGATCCGGCGAAACACCGGGGAGCTGTTTTTT
V: TRBV6-2/TRBV6-3; length: 15; size: many; J: TRBJ1-1; D: -; CDR3: CASSYSDIGNTEAFF; DNA: TGTGCCAGCAGTTACTCGGACATCGGAAATACTGAAGCTTTCTTT
V: TRBV11-2; length: 18; size: few; J: TRBJ2-7; D: TRBD2; CDR3: CASSLVPRKLAGGSEQYF; DNA: TGTGCCAGCAGCTTAGTCCCTAGGAAACTAGCGGGAGGGAGCGAGCAGTACTTC
V: TRBV7-6; length: 12; size: -; J: TRBJ1-4; D: -; CDR3: CASSPAGVKLFF; DNA: TGTGCCAGCAGCCCAGCGGGGGTAAAACTGTTTTTT
V: TRBV19; length: 16; size: -; J: TRBJ2-7; D: TRBD2; CDR3: CASSSIPGTTTYEQYF; DNA: TGTGCCAGTAGTTCTATTCCCGGGACTACTACCTACGAGCAGTACTTC
V: TRBV6-2/TRBV6-3; length: 17; size: few; J: TRBJ2-1; D: TRBD2; CDR3: CASRPKTGTSGYNEQFF; DNA: TGTGCCAGCAGGCCTAAGACCGGGACTAGCGGATACAATGAGCAGTTCTTC
V: TRBV12-3/TRBV12-4; length: 12; size: -; J: TRBJ1-5; D: TRBD1; CDR3: CASSHGQVPQHF; DNA: TGTGCCAGCAGTCATGGACAGGTTCCCCAGCATTTT
V: TRBV12-3/TRBV12-4; length: 15; size: -; J: TRBJ1-1; D: TRBD1; CDR3: CASKTRTGRDPEAFF; DNA: TGTGCCAGCAAAACCCGGACAGGGAGGGACCCTGAAGCTTTCTTT
V: TRBV7-9; length: 14; size: few; J: TRBJ2-3; D: -; CDR3: CASSFNQHTDTQYF; DNA: TGTGCCAGCAGCTTTAACCAACACACAGATACGCAGTATTTT
V: TRBV28; length: 16; size: -; J: TRBJ2-7; D: -; CDR3: CASSSIFGSHPYEQYF; DNA: TGTGCCAGCAGTTCTATCTTCGGGAGCCACCCCTACGAGCAGTACTTC
V: TRBV6-5; length: 18; size: many; J: TRBJ2-6; D: TRBD1; CDR3: CASSYLGQGALGANVLTF; DNA: TGTGCCAGCAGTTACTTGGGACAGGGGGCGCTCGGGGCCAACGTCCTGACTTTC
V: TRBV12-3/TRBV12-4; length: 15; size: -; J: TRBJ2-2; D: TRBD2; CDR3: CASSFKRGDTGELFF; DNA: TGTGCCAGCAGTTTCAAGCGGGGAGACACCGGGGAGCTGTTTTTT
V: TRBV18; length: 16; size: -; J: TRBJ2-7; D: TRBD1; CDR3: CASSPEGRTGTYEQYF; DNA: TGTGCCAGCTCTCCTGAGGGGCGGACAGGGACCTACGAGCAGTACTTC
V: TRBV7-2; length: 14; size: -; J: TRBJ1-6; D: -; CDR3: CASSLYSGNSPLHF; DNA: TGTGCCAGCAGCTTATACAGTGGGAATTCACCCCTCCACTTT
V: TRBV6-5; length: 17; size: many; J: TRBJ1-6; D: -; CDR3: CASSYSGIYSYNSPLHF; DNA: TGTGCCAGCAGTTACTCCGGTATCTACTCCTATAATTCACCCCTCCACTTT
V: TRBV12-3/TRBV12-4; length: 13; size: -; J: TRBJ2-7; D: -; CDR3: CASSLGFSFEQYF; DNA: TGTGCCAGCAGTTTAGGGTTTTCCTTCGAGCAGTACTTC
V: TRBV5-5; length: 16; size: few; J: TRBJ1-6; D: -; CDR3: CASSAEGGSYNSPLHF; DNA: TGTGCCAGCAGTGCCGAGGGGGGTTCCTATAATTCACCCCTCCACTTT
V: TRBV7-2; length: 15; size: once; J: TRBJ2-7; D: -; CDR3: CASSTGTTYSYEQYF; DNA: TGTGCCAGCAGCACCGGGACAACTTACTCCTACGAGCAGTACTTC
V: TRBV10-1; length: 14; size: -; J: TRBJ2-5; D: -; CDR3: CASSHLGAQETQYF; DNA: TGCGCCAGCTCCCATCTCGGGGCCCAAGAGACCCAGTACTTC
V: TRBV7-2; length: 12; size: -; J: TRBJ2-7; D: -; CDR3: CACSLSVYEQYF; DNA: TGTGCCTGCAGCTTATCAGTCTACGAGCAGTACTTC
V: TRBV12-3/TRBV12-4; length: 16; size: -; J: TRBJ2-3; D: TRBD2; CDR3: CASRLAGGPNTDTQYF; DNA: TGTGCCAGCAGGCTAGCGGGGGGCCCGAACACAGATACGCAGTATTTT
V: TRBV4-2; length: 16; size: -; J: TRBJ2-4; D: -; CDR3: CASSHTTLAPENIQYF; DNA: TGTGCCAGCAGCCATACAACTCTAGCCCCCGAAAACATTCAGTACTTC
V: TRBV11-2; length: 15; size: -; J: TRBJ2-7; D: -; CDR3: CASSFSDSIFAEQYF; DNA: TGTGCCAGCAGCTTTTCGGACAGTATTTTTGCTGAGCAGTACTTC
V: TRBV2; length: 13; size: -; J: TRBJ2-4; D: -; CDR3: CASSGLGRDIQYF; DNA: TGTGCCAGCAGTGGACTAGGACGGGACATTCAGTACTTC
V: TRBV6-5; length: 15; size: -; J: TRBJ2-7; D: TRBD2; CDR3: CASSYSAGDLYEQYF; DNA: TGTGCCAGCAGTTACTCGGCGGGAGACCTCTACGAGCAGTACTTC
V: TRBV7-9; length: 16; size: few; J: TRBJ2-3; D: TRBD2; CDR3: CASSQLAGGMTDTQYF; DNA: TGTGCCAGCAGCCAGCTAGCGGGAGGGATGACAGATACGCAGTATTTT
V: TRBV20-1; length: 19; size: -; J: TRBJ2-7; D: TRBD2; CDR3: CSARDAGGPGLAGLVEQYF; DNA: TGCAGTGCTAGAGATGCCGGCGGACCGGGACTAGCGGGATTGGTCGAGCAGTACTTC
V: TRBV3-1; length: 14; size: few; J: TRBJ2-7; D: -; CDR3: CASSHGAGTYEQYF; DNA: TGTGCCAGCAGCCACGGAGCAGGGACCTACGAGCAGTACTTC
V: TRBV20-1; length: 15; size: few; J: TRBJ2-2; D: TRBD2; CDR3: CSARDGRDPTGELFF; DNA: TGCAGTGCTAGAGATGGGAGGGACCCCACCGGGGAGCTGTTTTTT
V: TRBV2; length: 12; size: few; J: TRBJ2-1; D: -; CDR3: CASGEASYEQFF; DNA: TGTGCCAGCGGGGAGGCTAGCTATGAGCAGTTCTTC
V: TRBV20-1; length: 14; size: few; J: TRBJ2-7; D: TRBD2; CDR3: CSAELAGGWYEQYF; DNA: TGCAGTGCTGAGCTAGCGGGAGGGTGGTACGAGCAGTACTTC
V: TRBV11-2; length: 13; size: many; J: TRBJ2-3; D: -; CDR3: CASSLPGADTQYF; DNA: TGCGCCAGCAGCTTGCCTGGGGCAGATACGCAGTATTTT
V: TRBV5-1; length: 12; size: -; J: TRBJ1-1; D: -; CDR3: CASGFENTEAFF; DNA: TGCGCCAGTGGGTTTGAGAACACTGAAGCTTTCTTT
V: TRBV29-1; length: 13; size: few; J: TRBJ2-5; D: -; CDR3: CSVEWRGVETQYF; DNA: TGCAGCGTTGAATGGAGGGGAGTAGAGACCCAGTACTTC